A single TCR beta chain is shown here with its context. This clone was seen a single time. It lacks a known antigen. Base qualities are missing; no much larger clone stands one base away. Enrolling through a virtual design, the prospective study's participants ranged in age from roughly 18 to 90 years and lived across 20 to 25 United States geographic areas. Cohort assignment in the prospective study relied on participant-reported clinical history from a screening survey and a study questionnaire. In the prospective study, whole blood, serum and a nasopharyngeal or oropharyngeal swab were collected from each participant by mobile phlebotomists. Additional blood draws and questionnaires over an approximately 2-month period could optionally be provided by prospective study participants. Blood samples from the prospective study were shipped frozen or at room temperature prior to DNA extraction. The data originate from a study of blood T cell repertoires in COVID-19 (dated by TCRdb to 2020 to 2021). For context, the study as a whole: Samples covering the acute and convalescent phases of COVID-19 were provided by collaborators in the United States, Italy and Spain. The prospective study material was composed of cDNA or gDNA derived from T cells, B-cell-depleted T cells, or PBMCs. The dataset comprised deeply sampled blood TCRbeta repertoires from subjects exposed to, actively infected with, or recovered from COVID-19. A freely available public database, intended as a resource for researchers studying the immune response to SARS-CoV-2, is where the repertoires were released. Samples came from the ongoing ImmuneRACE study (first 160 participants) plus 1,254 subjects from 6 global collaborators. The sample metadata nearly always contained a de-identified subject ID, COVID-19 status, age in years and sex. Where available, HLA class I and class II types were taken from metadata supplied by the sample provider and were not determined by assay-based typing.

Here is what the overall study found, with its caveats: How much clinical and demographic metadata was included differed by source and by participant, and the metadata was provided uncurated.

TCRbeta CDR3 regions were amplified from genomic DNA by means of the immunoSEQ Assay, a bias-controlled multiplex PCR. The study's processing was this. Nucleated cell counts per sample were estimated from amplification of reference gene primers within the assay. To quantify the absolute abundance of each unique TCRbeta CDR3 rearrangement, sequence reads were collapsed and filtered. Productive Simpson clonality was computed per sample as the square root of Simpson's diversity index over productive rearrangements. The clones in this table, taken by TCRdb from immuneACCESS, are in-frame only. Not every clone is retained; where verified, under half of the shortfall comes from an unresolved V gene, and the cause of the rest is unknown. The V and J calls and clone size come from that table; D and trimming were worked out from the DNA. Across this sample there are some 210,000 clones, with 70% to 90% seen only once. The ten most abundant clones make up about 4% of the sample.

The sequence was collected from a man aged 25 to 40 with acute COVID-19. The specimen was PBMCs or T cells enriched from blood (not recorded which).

The DNA sequence follows: TGTGCCAGCAGCCTAACTAGCGGGGGGCAACGTAGCACAGATACGCAGTATTTT. This gives the protein CASSLTSGGQRSTDTQYF. The rearranged segments are TRBV3-1 (or the pseudogene TRBV3-2) and TRBJ2-3, with 12 bases in between that match TRBD2. The CDR3 has 18 amino acids, counting the end cysteine and phenylalanine. Only the CDR3 DNA is retained, 54 bases long and in frame from the first base. For this chain, trimming is 4 bases at the V end and 0 bases at the J end, and the number of junction bases without a gene match is 8. The germline V gene (reference sequence) gives CDR1 as LGHDT and CDR2 as YNNKEL.